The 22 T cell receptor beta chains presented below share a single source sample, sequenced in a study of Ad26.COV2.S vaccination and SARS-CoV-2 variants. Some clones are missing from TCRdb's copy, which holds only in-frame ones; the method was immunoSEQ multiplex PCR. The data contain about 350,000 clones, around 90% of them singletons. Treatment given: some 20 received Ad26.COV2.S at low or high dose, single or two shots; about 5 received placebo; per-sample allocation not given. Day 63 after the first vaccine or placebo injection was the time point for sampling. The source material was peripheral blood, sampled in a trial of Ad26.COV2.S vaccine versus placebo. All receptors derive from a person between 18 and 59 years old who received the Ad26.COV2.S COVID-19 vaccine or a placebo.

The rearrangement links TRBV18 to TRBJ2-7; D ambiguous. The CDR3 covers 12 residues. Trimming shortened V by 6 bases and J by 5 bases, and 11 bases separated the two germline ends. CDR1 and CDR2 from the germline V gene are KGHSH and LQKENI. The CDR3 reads CASSRDKDEQYF. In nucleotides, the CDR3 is TGTGCCAGCTCTCGAGACAAGGACGAGCAGTACTTC.

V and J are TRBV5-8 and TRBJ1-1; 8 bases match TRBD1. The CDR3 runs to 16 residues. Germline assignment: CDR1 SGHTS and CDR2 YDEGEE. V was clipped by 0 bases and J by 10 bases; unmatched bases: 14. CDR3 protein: CASSLVSGGARVGAFF. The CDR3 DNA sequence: TGTGCCAGCAGCTTGGTTTCAGGGGGCGCGAGGGTAGGAGCTTTCTTT.

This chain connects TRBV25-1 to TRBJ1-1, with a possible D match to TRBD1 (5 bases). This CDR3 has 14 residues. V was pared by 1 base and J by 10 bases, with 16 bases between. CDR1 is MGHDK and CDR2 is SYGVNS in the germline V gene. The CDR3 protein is CASSESGPALGAFF. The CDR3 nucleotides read TGTGCCAGCAGTGAATCGGGGCCAGCCCTGGGAGCTTTCTTT.

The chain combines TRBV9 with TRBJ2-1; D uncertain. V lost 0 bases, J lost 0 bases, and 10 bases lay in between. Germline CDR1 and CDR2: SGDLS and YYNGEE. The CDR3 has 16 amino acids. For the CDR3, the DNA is TGTGCCAGCAGCGTAGGTGGGGTAACCTCCTACAATGAGCAGTTCTTC. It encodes CASSVGGVTSYNEQFF.

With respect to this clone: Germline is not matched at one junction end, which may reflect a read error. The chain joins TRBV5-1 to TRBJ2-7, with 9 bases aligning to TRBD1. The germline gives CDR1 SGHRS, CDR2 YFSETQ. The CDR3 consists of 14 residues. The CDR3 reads CASSPSGDRAMPAF. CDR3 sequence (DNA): TGCGCCAGCAGCCCCTCTGGGGACAGGGCGATGCCTGCCTTC.

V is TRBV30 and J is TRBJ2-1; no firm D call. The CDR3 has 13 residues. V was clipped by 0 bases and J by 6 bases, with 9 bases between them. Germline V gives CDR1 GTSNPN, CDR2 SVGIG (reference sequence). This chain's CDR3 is CAWSVQLGNEQFF. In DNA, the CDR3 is TGTGCCTGGAGTGTACAGCTGGGCAATGAGCAGTTCTTC.

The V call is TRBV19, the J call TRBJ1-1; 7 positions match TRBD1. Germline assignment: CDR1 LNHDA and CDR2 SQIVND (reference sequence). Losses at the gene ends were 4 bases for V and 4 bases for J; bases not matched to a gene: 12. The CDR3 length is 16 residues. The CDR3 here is CASSKGQARSSTEAFF. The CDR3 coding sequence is TGTGCCAGTAGTAAAGGACAGGCCCGGAGTAGCACTGAAGCTTTCTTT.

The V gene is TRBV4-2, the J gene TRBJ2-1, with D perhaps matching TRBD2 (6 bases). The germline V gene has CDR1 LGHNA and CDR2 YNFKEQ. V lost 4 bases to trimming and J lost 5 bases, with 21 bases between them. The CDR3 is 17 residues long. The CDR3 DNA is TGTGCCAGCAGCCCCCCACCACCGTCGCGGGATGACAATGAGCAGTTCTTC. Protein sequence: CASSPPPPSRDDNEQFF.

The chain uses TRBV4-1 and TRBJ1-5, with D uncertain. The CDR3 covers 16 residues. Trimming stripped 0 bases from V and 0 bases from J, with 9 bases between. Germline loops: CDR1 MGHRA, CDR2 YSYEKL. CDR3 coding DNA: TGCGCCAGCAGCCAAGAATTGGGGTCTAGCAATCAGCCCCAGCATTTT. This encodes CASSQELGSSNQPQHF.

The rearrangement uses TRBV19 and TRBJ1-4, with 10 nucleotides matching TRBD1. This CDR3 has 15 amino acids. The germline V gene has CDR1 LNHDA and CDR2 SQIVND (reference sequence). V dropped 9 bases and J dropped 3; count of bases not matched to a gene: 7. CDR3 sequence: CASGGQGTSNEKLFF. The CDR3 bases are TGTGCCAGCGGGGGACAGGGGACCTCTAATGAAAAACTGTTTTTT. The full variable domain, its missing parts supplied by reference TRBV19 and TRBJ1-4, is DGGITQSPKYLFRKEGQNVTLSCEQNLNHDAMYWYRQDPGQGLRLIYYSQIVNDFQKGDIAEGYSVSREKKESFPLTVTSAQKNPTAFYLCASGGQGTSNEKLFFGSGTQLSVL.

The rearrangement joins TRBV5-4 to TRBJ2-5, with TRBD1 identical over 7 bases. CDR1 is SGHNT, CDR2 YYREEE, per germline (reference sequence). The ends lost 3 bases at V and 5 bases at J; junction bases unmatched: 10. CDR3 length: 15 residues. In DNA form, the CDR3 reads TGTGCCAGCAGCTCTACCACAGGGGCGCCTGAGACCCAGTACTTC. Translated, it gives CASSSTTGAPETQYF.

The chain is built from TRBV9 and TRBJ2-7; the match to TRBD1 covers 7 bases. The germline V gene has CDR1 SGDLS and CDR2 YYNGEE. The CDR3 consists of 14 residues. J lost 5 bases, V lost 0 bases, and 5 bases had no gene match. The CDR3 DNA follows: TGTGCCAGCAGCGTAGCTGACAGGGCCCACGAGCAGTACTTC. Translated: CASSVADRAHEQYF.

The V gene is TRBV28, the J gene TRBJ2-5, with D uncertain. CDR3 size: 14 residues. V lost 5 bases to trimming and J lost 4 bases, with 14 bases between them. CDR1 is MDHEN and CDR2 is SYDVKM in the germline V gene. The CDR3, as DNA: TGTGCCAGCAGTCCTACGTATGACCGAGAGACCCAGTACTTC. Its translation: CASSPTYDRETQYF.

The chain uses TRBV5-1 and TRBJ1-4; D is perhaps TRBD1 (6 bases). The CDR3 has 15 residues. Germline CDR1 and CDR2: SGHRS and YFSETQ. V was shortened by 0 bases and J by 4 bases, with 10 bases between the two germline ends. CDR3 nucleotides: TGCGCCAGCAGCTTGGGGGACAAGCTTAATGAAAAACTGTTTTTT. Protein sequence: CASSLGDKLNEKLFF.

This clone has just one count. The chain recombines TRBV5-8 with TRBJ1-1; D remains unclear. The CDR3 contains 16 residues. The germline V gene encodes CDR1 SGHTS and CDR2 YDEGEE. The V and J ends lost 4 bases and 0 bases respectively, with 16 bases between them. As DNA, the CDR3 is TGTGCCAGCAGCCCTCAACGGTTACTAATGAACACTGAAGCTTTCTTT. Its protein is CASSPQRLLMNTEAFF.

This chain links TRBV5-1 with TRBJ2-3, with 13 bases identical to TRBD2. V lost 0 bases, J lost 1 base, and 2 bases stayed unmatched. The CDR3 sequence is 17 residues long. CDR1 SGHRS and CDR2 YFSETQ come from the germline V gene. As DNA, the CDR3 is TGCGCCAGCAGCTTGGGGACTAGCGGGGGCCGCACAGATACGCAGTATTTT. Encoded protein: CASSLGTSGGRTDTQYF.

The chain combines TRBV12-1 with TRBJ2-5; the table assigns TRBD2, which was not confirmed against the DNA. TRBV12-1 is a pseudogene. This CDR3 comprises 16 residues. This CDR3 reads CARELPRRKGRETQYF. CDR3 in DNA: TGTGCCAGGGAACTACCCCGTAGAAAAGGGAGAGAGACCCAGTACTTC.

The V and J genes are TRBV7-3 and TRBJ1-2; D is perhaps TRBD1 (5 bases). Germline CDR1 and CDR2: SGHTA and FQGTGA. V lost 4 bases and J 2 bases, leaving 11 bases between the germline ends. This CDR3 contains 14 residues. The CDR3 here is CASSSVQGNYGYTF. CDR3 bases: TGTGCCAGCAGCTCCGTCCAGGGCAACTATGGCTACACCTTC.

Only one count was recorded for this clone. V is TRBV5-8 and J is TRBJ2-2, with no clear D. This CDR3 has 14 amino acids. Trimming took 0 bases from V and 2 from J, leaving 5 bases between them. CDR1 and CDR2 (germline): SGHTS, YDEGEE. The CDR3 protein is CASSLVINTGELFF. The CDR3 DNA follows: TGTGCCAGCAGCTTGGTTATTAACACCGGGGAGCTGTTTTTT.

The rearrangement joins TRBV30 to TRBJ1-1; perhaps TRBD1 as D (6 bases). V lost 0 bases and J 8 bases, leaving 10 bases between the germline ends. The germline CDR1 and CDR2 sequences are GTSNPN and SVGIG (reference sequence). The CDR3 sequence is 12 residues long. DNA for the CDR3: TGTGCCTGGAGTGTACAGGGTTTCGAAGCTTTCTTT. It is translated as CAWSVQGFEAFF.

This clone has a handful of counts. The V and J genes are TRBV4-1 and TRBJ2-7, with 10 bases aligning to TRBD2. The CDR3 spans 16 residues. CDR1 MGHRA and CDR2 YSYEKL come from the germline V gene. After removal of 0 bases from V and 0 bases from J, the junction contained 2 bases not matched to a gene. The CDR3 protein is CASSQDLAGDSYEQYF. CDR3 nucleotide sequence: TGCGCCAGCAGCCAAGACCTAGCGGGGGACTCCTACGAGCAGTACTTC.

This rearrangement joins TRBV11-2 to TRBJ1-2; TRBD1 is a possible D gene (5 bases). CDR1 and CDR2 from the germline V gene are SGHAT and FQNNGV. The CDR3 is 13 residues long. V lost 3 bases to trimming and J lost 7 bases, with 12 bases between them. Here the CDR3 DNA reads TGTGCCAGCAGCTTGGGGCTTTCGAGTGGCTACACCTTC. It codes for CASSLGLSSGYTF.